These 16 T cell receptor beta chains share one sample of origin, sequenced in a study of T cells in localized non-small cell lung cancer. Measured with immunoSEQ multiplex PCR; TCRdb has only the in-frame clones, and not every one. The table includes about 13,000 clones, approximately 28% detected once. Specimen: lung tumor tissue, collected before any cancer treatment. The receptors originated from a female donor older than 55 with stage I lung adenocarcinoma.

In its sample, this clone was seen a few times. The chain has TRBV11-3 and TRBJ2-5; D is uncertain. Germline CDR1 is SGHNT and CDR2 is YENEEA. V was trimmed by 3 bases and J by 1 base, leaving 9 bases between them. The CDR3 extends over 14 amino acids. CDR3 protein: CASSFTDGQETQYF. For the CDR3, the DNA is TGTGCCAGCAGCTTTACTGACGGCCAAGAGACCCAGTACTTC.

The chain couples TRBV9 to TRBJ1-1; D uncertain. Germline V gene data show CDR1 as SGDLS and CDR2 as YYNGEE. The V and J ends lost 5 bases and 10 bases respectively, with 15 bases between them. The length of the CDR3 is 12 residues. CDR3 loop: CASSVSGIGAFF. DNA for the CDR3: TGTGCCAGCAGTGTTTCGGGAATTGGAGCTTTCTTT.

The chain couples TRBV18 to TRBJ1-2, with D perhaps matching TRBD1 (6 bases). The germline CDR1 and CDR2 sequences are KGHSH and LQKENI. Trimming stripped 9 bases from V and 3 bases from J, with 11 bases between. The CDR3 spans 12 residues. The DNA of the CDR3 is TGTGCCAGTATAGGGGGAGACTATGGCTACACCTTC. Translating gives CASIGGDYGYTF.

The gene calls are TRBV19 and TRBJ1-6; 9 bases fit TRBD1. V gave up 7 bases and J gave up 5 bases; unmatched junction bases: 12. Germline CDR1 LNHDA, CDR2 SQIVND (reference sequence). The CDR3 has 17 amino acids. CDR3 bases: TGTGCCAGTATTTCGTTACAGGGGGCACTCGATAATTCACCCCTCCACTTT. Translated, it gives CASISLQGALDNSPLHF.

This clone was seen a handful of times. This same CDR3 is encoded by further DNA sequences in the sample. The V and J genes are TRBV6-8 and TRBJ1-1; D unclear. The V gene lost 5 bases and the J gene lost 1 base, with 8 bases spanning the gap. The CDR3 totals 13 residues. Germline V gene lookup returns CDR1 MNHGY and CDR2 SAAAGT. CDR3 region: CASSDRRNTEAFF. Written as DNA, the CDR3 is TGTGCCAGCAGTGATAGAAGGAACACTGAAGCTTTCTTT.

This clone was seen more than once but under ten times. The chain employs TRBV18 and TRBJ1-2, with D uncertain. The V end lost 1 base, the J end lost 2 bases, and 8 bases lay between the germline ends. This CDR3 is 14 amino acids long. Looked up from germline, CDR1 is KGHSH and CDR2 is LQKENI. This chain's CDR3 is CASSPQTANYGYTF. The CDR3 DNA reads TGTGCCAGCTCACCACAGACGGCGAACTATGGCTACACCTTC. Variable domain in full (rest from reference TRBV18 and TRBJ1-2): NAGVMQNPRHLVRRRGQEARLRCSPMKGHSHVYWYRQLPEEGLKFMVYLQKENIIDESGMPKERFSAEFPKEGPSILRIQQVVRGDSAAYFCASSPQTANYGYTFGSGTRLTVV.

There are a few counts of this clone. DNA of the CDR3: TGTGCCAGCAGCTTGGAATTGGGGTTTAACACTGAAGCTTTCTTT. Its translation: CASSLELGFNTEAFF. This rearrangement joins TRBV11-3 to TRBJ1-1, with D unclear. Deletions cut 3 bases from V and 2 bases from J, with 13 bases between. The germline gives CDR1 SGHNT, CDR2 YENEEA. The CDR3 loop spans 15 amino acids.

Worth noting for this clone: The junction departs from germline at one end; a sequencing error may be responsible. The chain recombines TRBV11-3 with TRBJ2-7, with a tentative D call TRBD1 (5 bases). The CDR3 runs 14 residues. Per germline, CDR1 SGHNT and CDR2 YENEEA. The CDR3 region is CASSLGTGAREQYF. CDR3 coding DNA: TGTGCTAGCAGCTTGGGAACAGGAGCGCGGGAGCAGTACTTC.

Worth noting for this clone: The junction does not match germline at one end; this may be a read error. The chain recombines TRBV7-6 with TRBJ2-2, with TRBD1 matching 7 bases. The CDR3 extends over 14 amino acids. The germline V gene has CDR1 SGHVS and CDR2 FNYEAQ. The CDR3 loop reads CASSSGQRIGELFF. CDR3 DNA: TGTGCTAGCAGCTCGGGACAGCGGATAGGGGAGCTGTTTTTT.

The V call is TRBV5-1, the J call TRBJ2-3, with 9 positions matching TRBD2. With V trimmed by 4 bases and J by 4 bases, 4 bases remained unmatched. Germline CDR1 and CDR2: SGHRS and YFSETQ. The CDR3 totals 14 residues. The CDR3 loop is CASSLGLAADTQYF. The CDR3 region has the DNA TGCGCCAGCAGCCTGGGACTAGCCGCAGATACGCAGTATTTT.

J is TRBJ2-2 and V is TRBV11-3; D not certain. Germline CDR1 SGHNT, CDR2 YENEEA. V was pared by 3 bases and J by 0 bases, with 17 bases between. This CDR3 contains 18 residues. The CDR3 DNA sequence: TGTGCCAGCAGCTTGCACTTGGGGAACCCCGCGAACACCGGGGAGCTGTTTTTT. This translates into CASSLHLGNPANTGELFF.

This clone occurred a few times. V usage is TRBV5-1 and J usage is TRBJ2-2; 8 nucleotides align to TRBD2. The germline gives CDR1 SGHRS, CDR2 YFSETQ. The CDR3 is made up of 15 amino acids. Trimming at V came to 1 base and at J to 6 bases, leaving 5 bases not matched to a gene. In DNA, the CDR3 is TGCGCCAGCAGCTTGTTGGACGGGGGGGCCGGGGAGCTGTTTTTT. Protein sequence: CASSLLDGGAGELFF.

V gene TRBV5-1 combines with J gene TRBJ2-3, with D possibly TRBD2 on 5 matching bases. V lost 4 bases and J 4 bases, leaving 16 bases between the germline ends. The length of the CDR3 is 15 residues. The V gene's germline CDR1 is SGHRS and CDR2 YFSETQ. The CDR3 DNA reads TGCGCCAGCAGCCCGACCGGGTCAGCGGCAGATACGCAGTATTTT. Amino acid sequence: CASSPTGSAADTQYF.

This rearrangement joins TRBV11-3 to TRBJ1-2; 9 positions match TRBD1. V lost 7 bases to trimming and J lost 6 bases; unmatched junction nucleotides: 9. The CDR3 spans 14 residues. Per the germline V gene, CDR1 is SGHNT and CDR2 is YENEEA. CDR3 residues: CASKQGDRAHGYTF. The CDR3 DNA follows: TGTGCCAGCAAACAAGGGGACAGGGCCCATGGCTACACCTTC.

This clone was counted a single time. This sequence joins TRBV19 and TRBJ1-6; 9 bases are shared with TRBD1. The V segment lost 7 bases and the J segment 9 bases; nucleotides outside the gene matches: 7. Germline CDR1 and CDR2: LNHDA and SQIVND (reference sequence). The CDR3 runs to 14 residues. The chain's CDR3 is CASNSGTGTSPLHF. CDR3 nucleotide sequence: TGTGCCAGTAACTCGGGGACAGGGACTTCACCCCTCCACTTT.

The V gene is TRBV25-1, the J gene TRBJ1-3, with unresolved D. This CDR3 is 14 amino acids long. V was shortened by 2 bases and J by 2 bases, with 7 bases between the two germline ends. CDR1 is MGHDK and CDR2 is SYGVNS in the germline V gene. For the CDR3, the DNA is TGTGCCAGCAGTGAAGCCAGGACTGGAAACACCATATATTTT. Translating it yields CASSEARTGNTIYF.